This T cell receptor (beta chain) was found in a study of shared clonotypes between healthy human individuals. V lost 7 bases and J lost 2; bases outside the gene matches: 5. The germline V gene encodes CDR1 LNHDA and CDR2 SQIVND (reference sequence). The CDR3 runs 14 residues. The table came from immunoSEQ multiplex PCR; TCRdb's copy has only in-frame clones and leaves some out. The sample holds some 500,000 clones, approximately 95% seen once. The chain links TRBV19 to TRBJ1-3; 7 bases agree with TRBD1. The sequencing input was naive CD4+ T cells sorted from blood. Documented subset: CD45RA+ positively selected. This TCR derives from a woman under 40 in good health. The CDR3 sequence: CASTRGTTGNTIYF. CDR3 nucleotides: TGTGCCAGTACCAGGGGGACAACTGGAAACACCATATATTTT.